A selection of T cell receptor beta chains follows, all from one sample in a study of cytomegalovirus exposure and HLA in healthy donors. Sequencing used immunoSEQ multiplex PCR; TCRdb keeps in-frame clones, though not all of them. The sample has about 210,000 clones; about four fifths are singletons. The sequenced material came from PBMCs. These receptors were obtained from a man aged 35 to 55 in good health and CMV-seropositive. CDR3s include the opening cysteine and the closing phenylalanine or tryptophan. The D gene is left open where the match is weak. Where a row states a size, it is once, few, many or the class of an expanded clone; other rows omit it.

abundance	v_gene	d_gene	j_gene	CDR3aa	CDR3nt
-	TRBV11-3	TRBD2	TRBJ2-1	CASSLGASGRAKDEQFF	TGTGCCAGCAGCTTAGGGGCTAGCGGGAGGGCCAAGGATGAGCAGTTCTTC
-	TRBV5-1	TRBD1	TRBJ1-2	CASSLGTGYYGYTF	TGCGCCAGCAGCTTAGGGACAGGATATTATGGCTACACCTTC
-	TRBV29-1	TRBD1	TRBJ1-5	CSVGGNMGDRGYNQPQHF	TGCAGCGTTGGGGGCAATATGGGCGACAGGGGATACAATCAGCCCCAGCATTTT
-	TRBV28	-	TRBJ1-4	CASSFRGSTNEKLFF	TGTGCCAGCAGTTTCAGGGGATCAACTAATGAAAAACTGTTTTTT
-	TRBV30	TRBD2	TRBJ2-7	CAWSVAGVGEQYF	TGTGCCTGGAGTGTAGCGGGAGTCGGCGAGCAGTACTTC
-	TRBV7-2	TRBD2	TRBJ2-1	CASSLGRASEQFF	TGTGCCAGCAGCTTGGGGAGGGCCAGTGAGCAGTTCTTC
-	TRBV28	-	TRBJ2-7	CASSQQGRISYEQYF	TGTGCCAGCAGCCAACAGGGACGGATCTCCTACGAGCAGTACTTC
-	TRBV18	TRBD1	TRBJ2-5	CASPPSGGERETQYF	TGTGCCAGCCCACCTTCAGGGGGAGAGCGAGAGACCCAGTACTTC
-	TRBV6-1	TRBD1	TRBJ2-3	CASRDRGPTDTQYF	TGTGCCAGCAGGGACAGGGGGCCAACAGATACGCAGTATTTT
-	TRBV10-1	TRBD1	TRBJ1-1	CASSVSYRGRERSRGNTEAFF	TGCGCCAGCAGTGTATCGTACAGGGGGCGCGAAAGGAGCCGGGGGAACACTGAAGCTTTCTTT
-	TRBV9	TRBD1	TRBJ2-2	CASSATGVGAGELFF	TGTGCCAGCAGCGCCACAGGGGTAGGGGCCGGGGAGCTGTTTTTT
-	TRBV30	TRBD2	TRBJ2-1	CAWSVASGRAREQFF	TGTGCCTGGAGTGTCGCTAGCGGGAGGGCCCGTGAGCAGTTCTTC
-	TRBV5-6	-	TRBJ2-7	CASSLRQVYEQYF	TGTGCCAGCAGCTTGAGACAGGTCTACGAGCAGTACTTC
-	TRBV19	-	TRBJ2-1	CASSPPRWSAAYNEQFF	TGTGCCAGTAGCCCACCGCGGTGGTCGGCGGCCTACAATGAGCAGTTCTTC
-	TRBV29-1	TRBD1	TRBJ2-7	CSVVPGTGSYEQYF	TGCAGCGTCGTCCCCGGGACAGGGTCCTACGAGCAGTACTTC
-	TRBV29-1	TRBD2	TRBJ2-4	CSVETGGTKNIQYF	TGCAGCGTTGAGACGGGAGGGACCAAAAACATTCAGTACTTC
-	TRBV5-1	TRBD2	TRBJ2-1	CASSLGPGLVNEQFF	TGCGCCAGCAGCTTGGGACCGGGACTAGTCAATGAGCAGTTCTTC
-	TRBV27	-	TRBJ2-7	CASIGGGGARYEQYF	TGTGCCAGCATCGGCGGAGGGGGCGCCCGCTACGAGCAGTACTTC
-	TRBV28	TRBD1	TRBJ2-6	CASSSTGAGANVLTF	TGTGCCAGCAGCAGTACAGGGGCTGGGGCCAACGTCCTGACTTTC
-	TRBV9	TRBD2	TRBJ2-1	CASSVDPSGRGNEQFF	TGTGCCAGCAGCGTAGACCCTAGCGGGAGGGGCAATGAGCAGTTCTTC
once	TRBV2	-	TRBJ2-7	CASRLLQGMHEQYF	TGTGCCAGCAGGTTACTACAGGGCATGCACGAGCAGTACTTC
-	TRBV27	-	TRBJ2-1	CASSLLASGGNEQFF	TGTGCCAGCAGTCTCTTAGCGTCAGGCGGCAATGAGCAGTTCTTC
-	TRBV2	-	TRBJ2-7	CASSEAWDTTYEQYF	TGTGCCAGCAGTGAAGCCTGGGACACCACCTACGAGCAGTACTTC
-	TRBV28	TRBD1	TRBJ1-4	CASSLRTRGATNEKLFF	TGTGCCAGCAGTTTACGGACCAGGGGGGCAACTAATGAAAAACTGTTTTTT
few	TRBV5-1	TRBD1	TRBJ1-2	CASSLDTLTGDARGYTF	TGCGCCAGCAGCTTGGATACTTTGACAGGGGATGCGAGGGGCTACACCTTC
once	TRBV25-1	-	TRBJ2-7	CASSETGFGEQYF	TGTGCCAGCAGTGAAACAGGGTTTGGCGAGCAGTACTTC
-	TRBV7-8	TRBD1	TRBJ2-1	CASGGRTGAGEQFF	TGTGCCAGCGGAGGAAGGACAGGGGCGGGTGAGCAGTTCTTC
once	TRBV29-1	-	TRBJ2-1	CSVEVMGAYNEQFF	TGCAGCGTTGAAGTTATGGGCGCCTACAATGAGCAGTTCTTC
-	TRBV11-2	TRBD1	TRBJ2-3	CASSPIQGLSTDTQYF	TGTGCCAGCAGCCCTATACAGGGGCTGAGCACAGATACGCAGTATTTT
-	TRBV4-2	-	TRBJ1-2	CASSQTGQGGTYGYTF	TGTGCCAGCAGCCAGACGGGGCAGGGAGGTACCTATGGCTACACCTTC
-	TRBV2	-	TRBJ1-4	CASTNSATNEKLFF	TGTGCCAGCACCAACAGTGCAACTAATGAAAAACTGTTTTTT
-	TRBV29-1	-	TRBJ2-5	CSVVSVGSETQYF	TGCAGCGTTGTATCTGTCGGGAGTGAGACCCAGTACTTC
once	TRBV11-2	-	TRBJ1-4	CASSFVTGMATNEKLFF	TGTGCCAGCAGCTTCGTTACAGGGATGGCAACTAATGAAAAACTGTTTTTT
-	TRBV19	-	TRBJ1-1	CASSTVLGGNTEAFF	TGTGCCAGTAGTACCGTCCTGGGGGGGAACACTGAAGCTTTCTTT
-	TRBV19	TRBD1	TRBJ2-2	CASSAPGTGRLGELFF	TGTGCCAGTAGTGCCCCTGGGACAGGGAGGTTGGGGGAGCTGTTTTTT
-	TRBV12-5	TRBD1	TRBJ2-4	CASGPNTLTGQFTKNIQYF	TGTGCTAGTGGCCCTAATACTTTGACAGGGCAATTTACCAAAAACATTCAGTACTTC
-	TRBV5-6	TRBD1	TRBJ2-7	CASSLGDRGLYEQYF	TGTGCCAGCAGCTTGGGGGACAGGGGGCTGTACGAGCAGTACTTC
-	TRBV5-1	TRBD1	TRBJ1-1	CASSLASLLTGVTEAFF	TGCGCCAGCAGCTTGGCCTCGTTACTGACAGGGGTCACTGAAGCTTTCTTT
-	TRBV5-6	-	TRBJ2-3	CASSPGTLDTQYF	TGTGCCAGCAGCCCCGGGACTCTAGATACGCAGTATTTT
-	TRBV9	-	TRBJ1-2	CASSRTSTTPTYGYTF	TGTGCCAGCAGCAGAACCTCGACGACTCCAACTTATGGCTACACCTTC
once	TRBV11-3	TRBD2	TRBJ2-1	CASSKTSGRYNEQFF	TGTGCCAGCAGCAAGACTAGCGGACGCTACAATGAGCAGTTCTTC
-	TRBV7-2	TRBD1	TRBJ2-7	CASSLNQGALFEQYF	TGTGCCAGCAGCTTAAACCAGGGGGCTTTGTTCGAGCAGTACTTC
once	TRBV12-5	TRBD2	TRBJ2-2	CASGSGSGRAGELFF	TGTGCTAGTGGTAGCGGGAGCGGTAGGGCCGGGGAGCTGTTTTTT
-	TRBV18	-	TRBJ2-1	CASSLLGGNEQFF	TGTGCCAGCTCCCTCCTCGGGGGCAATGAGCAGTTCTTC
-	TRBV11-3	-	TRBJ2-2	CASSRDSLGGITGELFF	TGTGCCAGCAGCAGAGACTCCCTAGGCGGAATCACCGGGGAGCTGTTTTTT
-	TRBV5-1	TRBD2	TRBJ2-1	CASSLLQGGNNEQFF	TGCGCCAGCAGCTTGCTCCAGGGAGGGAACAATGAGCAGTTCTTC
-	TRBV5-1	TRBD2	TRBJ2-5	CASSTGTSGQETQYF	TGCGCCAGCAGCACCGGGACTAGCGGACAAGAGACCCAGTACTTC
few	TRBV27	-	TRBJ2-1	CASSFRREPHNEQFF	TGTGCCAGCAGTTTCCGTCGGGAGCCCCACAATGAGCAGTTCTTC
once	TRBV7-9	TRBD2	TRBJ2-5	CASSSLAGFQETQYF	TGTGCCAGCAGCTCTCTAGCGGGATTCCAAGAGACCCAGTACTTC
-	TRBV5-1	TRBD1	TRBJ2-7	CASSFDRGYPYEQYF	TGCGCCAGCAGCTTCGACAGGGGTTATCCCTACGAGCAGTACTTC
-	TRBV28	TRBD1	TRBJ1-2	CASSLSGDREADGYTF	TGTGCCAGCAGTTTATCGGGGGACAGGGAAGCGGATGGCTACACCTTC
-	TRBV7-9	-	TRBJ2-5	CASSAPGLYQETQYF	TGTGCCAGCAGCGCGCCGGGACTGTACCAAGAGACCCAGTACTTC
-	TRBV6-1	-	TRBJ1-1	CASSLRTPGAEAFF	TGTGCCAGCAGTCTCCGGACTCCAGGCGCTGAAGCTTTCTTT
-	TRBV7-8	-	TRBJ1-5	CASSPPAKQPQPQHF	TGTGCCAGCAGCCCCCCAGCGAAGCAACCCCAGCCCCAGCATTTT
once	TRBV6-4	-	TRBJ1-5	CASSERVRPQHF	TGTGCCAGCAGTGAACGGGTGAGGCCCCAGCATTTT